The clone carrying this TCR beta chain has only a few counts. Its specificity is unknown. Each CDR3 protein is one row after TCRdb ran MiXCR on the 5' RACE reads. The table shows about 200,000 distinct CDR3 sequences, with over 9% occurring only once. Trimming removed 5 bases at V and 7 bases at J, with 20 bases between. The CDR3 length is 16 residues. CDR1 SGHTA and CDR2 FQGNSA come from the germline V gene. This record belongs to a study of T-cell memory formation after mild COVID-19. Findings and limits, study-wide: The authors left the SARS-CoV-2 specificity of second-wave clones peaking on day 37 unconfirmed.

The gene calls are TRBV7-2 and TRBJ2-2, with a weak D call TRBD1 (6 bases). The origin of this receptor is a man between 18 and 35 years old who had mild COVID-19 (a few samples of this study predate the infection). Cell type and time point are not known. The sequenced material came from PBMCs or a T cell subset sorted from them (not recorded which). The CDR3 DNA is TGTGCCAGCAGCCTCACAGGGACCGCAGGTTTCGGGGAGCTGTTTTTT. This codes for CASSLTGTAGFGELFF. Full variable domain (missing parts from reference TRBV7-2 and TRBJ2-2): GAGVSQSPSNKVTEKGKDVELRCDPISGHTALYWYRQSLGQGLEFLIYFQGNSAPDKSGLPSDRFSAERTGGSVSTLTIQRTQQEDSAVYLCASSLTGTAGFGELFFGEGSRLTVL.